This T cell receptor (beta chain) was retrieved from a study of post-analysis software for immune sequencing data. Findings of the study overall: Five TRBV segments, including TRBV5-6, TRBV5-1 and TRBV20-1, were more frequent in patients than controls.

Germline CDR1 SGDLS, CDR2 YYNGEE. V lost 0 bases and J 1 base, leaving 10 bases between the germline ends. CDR3 size: 15 residues. Unique-molecular-identifier-tagged TCR beta cDNA libraries were used. Each CDR3 protein gets one entry after TCRdb re-called the PCR reads with MiXCR. The top ten hold approximately 7.7% of the sample, which has about 430,000 distinct CDR3 sequences, roughly 40% seen once. With regard to this clonotype: The antigen is unknown.

The source of this sequence is a girl aged 2-9 years with multiple sclerosis. Sequencing was done on a sample of blood. V is TRBV9 and J is TRBJ1-2; a possible D gene is TRBD1 (5 bases). The CDR3 here is CASSVAMGVNYGYTF. The CDR3 DNA is TGTGCCAGCAGCGTAGCTATGGGGGTTAACTATGGCTACACCTTC.